The clone carrying this T cell receptor (beta chain) occurred many times. Its antigen is unknown. Germline CDR1 is WSHSY and CDR2 is SAAADI. There are 13 residues in the CDR3. V lost 1 base and J lost 1, with 5 bases in between. This sample was taken from a study of glioma-infiltrating T cells. Study conclusions and caveats: CDR3 overlap between tissue and blood was very small. Gliomas, especially low-grade, showed above-expected tissue-blood divergence; non-neoplastic patients showed below.

Using RNA template, CDR3s of TCR alpha and beta were amplified with iRepertoire arm-PCR. For one-step reverse transcription and amplification, about 90-400 ng of tissue mRNA or PBMC total RNA was used. TCRdb used MiXCR to reprocess the multiplex PCR reads, holding one entry per CDR3 protein. This sample has about 130,000 distinct CDR3 sequences; about 22% occur once, and the top ten carry about 30%. What was sequenced was glioma tissue, nonneoplastic brain tissue, or PBMCs (not recorded which). V and J are TRBV10-2 and TRBJ2-7; D gene ambiguous. This receptor was identified in a human donor with low-grade glioma or glioblastoma, undergoing nonglioma brain surgery, or in good health (not recorded which). The CDR3 DNA reads TGCGCCAGCAGTGAGTACCAGTCCTACGAGCAGTACGTC. Residues: CASSEYQSYEQYV.